A selection of T cell receptor beta chains follows, all from one sample in a study of identical twins. Each CDR3 protein gets one entry after TCRdb re-called the 5' RACE reads with MiXCR. The sample has roughly 280,000 distinct CDR3 sequences; around 9.7% are singletons. These data were likewise used in another study, on yellow fever vaccine responses in identical twins.

Sequencing used CD8+ T cells sorted from blood. The receptors originated from a woman aged 18 to 35 in good health. The CDR3 runs from the conserved cysteine through the conserved F or W. Each record gives: J gene, V gene, CDR3 protein.

TRBJ2-4	TRBV11-1	CASSSTSGGPSGKNIQYF
TRBJ2-6	TRBV4-3	CASSPYEGGGANVLTF
TRBJ2-1	TRBV4-2	CASSPRTGQDEQFF
TRBJ2-1	TRBV5-1	CASSLGATSGGPNEQFF
TRBJ1-4	TRBV7-6	CASSPRTGGEEKLFF
TRBJ2-7	TRBV7-8	CASSYLDRDGVYEQYF
TRBJ2-1	TRBV29-1	CSVELSTHEQFF
TRBJ2-1	TRBV3-1	CASSRGPGWSSYNEQFF
TRBJ2-7	TRBV7-9	CASRSGQGEAEQYF
TRBJ2-7	TRBV20-1	CSARSEQRDFYEQYF
TRBJ2-7	TRBV28	CASWLGPSYEQYF
TRBJ2-3	TRBV4-3	CASSQERREGTDTQYF
TRBJ2-3	TRBV7-9	CASYKGRGGTDTQYF
TRBJ2-1	TRBV29-1	CSVEDRRAGQGGTEQFF
TRBJ2-1	TRBV11-1	CASSPGASGASSYNEQFF
TRBJ2-1	TRBV5-1	CARTRGRWDLF
TRBJ1-1	TRBV24-1	CATSEDRNRGLNTEAFF
TRBJ2-4	TRBV27	CASKPPDSKNIQYF
TRBJ2-2	TRBV7-8	CASSPDWTAERELFF
TRBJ1-1	TRBV5-5	CASSLADGADAGAFF
TRBJ2-5	TRBV28	CASSFIPGQSQETQYF
TRBJ2-7	TRBV25-1	CASSEYRATYEQYF
TRBJ2-1	TRBV7-3	CASSNLGYPTDEQFF
TRBJ2-5	TRBV28	CASSSYRVPRSEKETQYF
TRBJ1-6	TRBV6-1	CASSDGGSSSPLHF
TRBJ2-3	TRBV11-2	CASSLGIFGIAGDSSTDTQYF
TRBJ2-5	TRBV11-2	CASSYRGAGETQYF
TRBJ2-7	TRBV28	CASSLAATSYEQYF
TRBJ2-1	TRBV4-3	CASSQEMTSWGYNEQFF